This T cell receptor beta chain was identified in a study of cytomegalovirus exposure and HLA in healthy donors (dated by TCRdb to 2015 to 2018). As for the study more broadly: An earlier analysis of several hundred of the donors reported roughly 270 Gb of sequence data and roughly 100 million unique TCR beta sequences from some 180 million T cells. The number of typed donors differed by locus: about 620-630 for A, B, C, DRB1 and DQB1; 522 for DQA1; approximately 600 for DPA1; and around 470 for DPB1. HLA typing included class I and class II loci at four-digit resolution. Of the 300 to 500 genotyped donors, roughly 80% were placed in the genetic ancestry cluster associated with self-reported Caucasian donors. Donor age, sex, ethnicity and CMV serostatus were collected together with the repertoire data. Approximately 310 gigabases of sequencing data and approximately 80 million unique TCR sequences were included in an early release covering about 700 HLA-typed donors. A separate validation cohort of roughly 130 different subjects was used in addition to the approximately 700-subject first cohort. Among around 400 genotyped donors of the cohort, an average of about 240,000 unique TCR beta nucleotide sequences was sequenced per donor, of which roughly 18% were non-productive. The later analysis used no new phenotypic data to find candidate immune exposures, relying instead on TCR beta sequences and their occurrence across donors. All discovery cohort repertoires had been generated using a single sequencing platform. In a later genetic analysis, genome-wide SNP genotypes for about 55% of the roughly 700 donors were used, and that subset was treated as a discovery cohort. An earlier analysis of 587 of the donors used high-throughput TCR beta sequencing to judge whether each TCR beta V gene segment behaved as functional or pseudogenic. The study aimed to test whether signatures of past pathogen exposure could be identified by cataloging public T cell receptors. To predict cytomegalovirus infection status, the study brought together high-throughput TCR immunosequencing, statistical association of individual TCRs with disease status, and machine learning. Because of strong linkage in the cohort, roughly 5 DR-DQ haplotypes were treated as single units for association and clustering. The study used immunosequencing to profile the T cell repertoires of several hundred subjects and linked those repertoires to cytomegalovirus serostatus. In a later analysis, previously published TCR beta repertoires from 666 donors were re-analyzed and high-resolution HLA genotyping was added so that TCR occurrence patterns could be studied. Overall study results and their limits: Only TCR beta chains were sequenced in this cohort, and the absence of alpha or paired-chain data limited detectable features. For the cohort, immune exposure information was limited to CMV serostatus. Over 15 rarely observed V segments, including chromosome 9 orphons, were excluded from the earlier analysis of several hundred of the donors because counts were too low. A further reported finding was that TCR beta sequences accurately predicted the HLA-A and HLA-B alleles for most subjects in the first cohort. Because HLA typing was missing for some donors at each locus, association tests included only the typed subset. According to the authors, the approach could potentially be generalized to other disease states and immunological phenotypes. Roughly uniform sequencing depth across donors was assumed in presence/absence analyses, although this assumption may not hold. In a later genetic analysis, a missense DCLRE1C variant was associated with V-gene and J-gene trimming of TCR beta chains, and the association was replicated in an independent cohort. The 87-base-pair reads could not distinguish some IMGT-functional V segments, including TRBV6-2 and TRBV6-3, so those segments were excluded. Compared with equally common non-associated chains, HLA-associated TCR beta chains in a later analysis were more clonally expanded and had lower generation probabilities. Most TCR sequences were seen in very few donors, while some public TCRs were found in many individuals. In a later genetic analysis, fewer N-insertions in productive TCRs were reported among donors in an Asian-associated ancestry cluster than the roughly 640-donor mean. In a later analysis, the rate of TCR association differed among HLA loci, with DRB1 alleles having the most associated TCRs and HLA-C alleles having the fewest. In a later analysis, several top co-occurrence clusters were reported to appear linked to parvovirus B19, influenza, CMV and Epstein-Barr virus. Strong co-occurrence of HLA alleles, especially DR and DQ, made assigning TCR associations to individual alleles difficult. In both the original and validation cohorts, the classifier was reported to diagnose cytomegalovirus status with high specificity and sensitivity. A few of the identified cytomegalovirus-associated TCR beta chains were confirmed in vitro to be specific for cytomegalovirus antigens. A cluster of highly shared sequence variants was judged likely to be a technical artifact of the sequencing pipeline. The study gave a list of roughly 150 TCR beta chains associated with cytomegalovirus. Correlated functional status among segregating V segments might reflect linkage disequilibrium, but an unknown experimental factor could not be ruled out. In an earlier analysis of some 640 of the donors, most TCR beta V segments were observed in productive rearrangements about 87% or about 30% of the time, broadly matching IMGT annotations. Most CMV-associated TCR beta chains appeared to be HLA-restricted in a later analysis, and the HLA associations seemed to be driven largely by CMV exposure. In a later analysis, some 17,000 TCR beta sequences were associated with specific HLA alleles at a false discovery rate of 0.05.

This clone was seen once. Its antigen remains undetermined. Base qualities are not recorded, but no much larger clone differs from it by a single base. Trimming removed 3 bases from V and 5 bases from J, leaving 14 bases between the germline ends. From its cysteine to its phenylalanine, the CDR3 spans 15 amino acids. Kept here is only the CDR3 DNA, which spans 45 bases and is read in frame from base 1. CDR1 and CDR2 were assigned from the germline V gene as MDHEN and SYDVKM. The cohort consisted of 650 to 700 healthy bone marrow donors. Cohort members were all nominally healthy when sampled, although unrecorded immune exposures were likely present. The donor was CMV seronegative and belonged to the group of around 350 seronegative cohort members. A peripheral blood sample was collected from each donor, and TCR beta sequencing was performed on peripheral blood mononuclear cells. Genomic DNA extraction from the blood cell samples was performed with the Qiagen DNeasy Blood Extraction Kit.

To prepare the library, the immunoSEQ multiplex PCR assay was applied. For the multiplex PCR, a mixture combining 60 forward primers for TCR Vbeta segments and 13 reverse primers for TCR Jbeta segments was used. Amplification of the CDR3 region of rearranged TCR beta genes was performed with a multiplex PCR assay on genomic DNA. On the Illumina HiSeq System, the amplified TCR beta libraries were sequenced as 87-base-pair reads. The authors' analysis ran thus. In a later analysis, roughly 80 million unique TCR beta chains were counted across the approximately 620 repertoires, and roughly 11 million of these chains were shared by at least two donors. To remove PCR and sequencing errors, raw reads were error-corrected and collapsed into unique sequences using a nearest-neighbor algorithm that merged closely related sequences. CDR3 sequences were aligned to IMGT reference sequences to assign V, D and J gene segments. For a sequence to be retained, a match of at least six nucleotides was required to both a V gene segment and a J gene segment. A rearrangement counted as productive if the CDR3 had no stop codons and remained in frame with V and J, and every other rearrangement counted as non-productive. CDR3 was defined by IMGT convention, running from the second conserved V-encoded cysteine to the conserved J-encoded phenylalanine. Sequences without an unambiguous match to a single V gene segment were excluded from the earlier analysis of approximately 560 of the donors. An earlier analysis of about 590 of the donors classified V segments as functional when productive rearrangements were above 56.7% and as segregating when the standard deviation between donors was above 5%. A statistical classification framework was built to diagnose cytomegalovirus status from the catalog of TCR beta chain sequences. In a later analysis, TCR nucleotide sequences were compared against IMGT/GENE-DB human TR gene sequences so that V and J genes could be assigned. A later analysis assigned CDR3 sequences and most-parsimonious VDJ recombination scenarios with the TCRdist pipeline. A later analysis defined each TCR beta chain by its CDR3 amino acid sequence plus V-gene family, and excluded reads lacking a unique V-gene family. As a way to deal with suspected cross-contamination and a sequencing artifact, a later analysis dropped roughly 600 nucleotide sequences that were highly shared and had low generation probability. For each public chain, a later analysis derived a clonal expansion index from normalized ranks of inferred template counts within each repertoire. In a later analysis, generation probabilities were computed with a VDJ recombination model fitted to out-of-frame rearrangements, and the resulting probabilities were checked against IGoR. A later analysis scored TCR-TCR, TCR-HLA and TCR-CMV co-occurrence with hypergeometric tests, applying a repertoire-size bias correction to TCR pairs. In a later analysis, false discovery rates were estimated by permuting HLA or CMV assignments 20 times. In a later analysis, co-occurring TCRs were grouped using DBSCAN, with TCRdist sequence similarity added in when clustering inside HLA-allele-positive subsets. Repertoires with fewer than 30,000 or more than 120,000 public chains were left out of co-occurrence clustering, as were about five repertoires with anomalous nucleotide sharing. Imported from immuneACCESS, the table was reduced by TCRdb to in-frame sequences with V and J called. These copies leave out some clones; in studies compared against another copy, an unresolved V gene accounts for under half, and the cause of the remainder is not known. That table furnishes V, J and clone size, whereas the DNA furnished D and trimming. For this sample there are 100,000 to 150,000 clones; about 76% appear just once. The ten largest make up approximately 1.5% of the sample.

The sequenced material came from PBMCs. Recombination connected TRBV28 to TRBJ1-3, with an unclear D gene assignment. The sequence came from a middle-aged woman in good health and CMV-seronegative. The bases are TGTGCCAGCAGTTTGGAGGTCGCGACGAGAAACACCATATATTTT. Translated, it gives CASSLEVATRNTIYF.